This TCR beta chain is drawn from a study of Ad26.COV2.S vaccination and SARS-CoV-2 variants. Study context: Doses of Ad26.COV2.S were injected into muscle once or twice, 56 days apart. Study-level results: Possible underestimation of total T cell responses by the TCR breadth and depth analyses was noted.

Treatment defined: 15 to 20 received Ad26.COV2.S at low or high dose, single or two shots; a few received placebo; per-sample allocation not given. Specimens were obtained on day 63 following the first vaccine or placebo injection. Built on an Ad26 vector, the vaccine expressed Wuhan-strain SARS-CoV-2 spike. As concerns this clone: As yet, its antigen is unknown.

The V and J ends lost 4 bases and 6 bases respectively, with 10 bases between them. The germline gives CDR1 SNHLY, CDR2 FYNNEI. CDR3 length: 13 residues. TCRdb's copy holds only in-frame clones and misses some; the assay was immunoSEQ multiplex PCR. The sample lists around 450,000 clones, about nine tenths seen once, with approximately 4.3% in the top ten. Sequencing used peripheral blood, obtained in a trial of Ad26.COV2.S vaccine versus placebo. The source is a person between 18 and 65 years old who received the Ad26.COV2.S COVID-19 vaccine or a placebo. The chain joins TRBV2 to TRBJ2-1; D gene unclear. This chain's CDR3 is CASSGAPGNEQFF. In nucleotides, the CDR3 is TGTGCCAGCAGTGGGGCACCGGGCAATGAGCAGTTCTTC. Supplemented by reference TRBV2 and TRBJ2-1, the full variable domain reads EPEVTQTPSHQVTQMGQEVILRCVPISNHLYFYWYRQILGQKVEFLVSFYNNEISEKSEIFDDQFSVERPDGSNFTLKIRSTKLEDSAMYFCASSGAPGNEQFFGPGTRLTVL.